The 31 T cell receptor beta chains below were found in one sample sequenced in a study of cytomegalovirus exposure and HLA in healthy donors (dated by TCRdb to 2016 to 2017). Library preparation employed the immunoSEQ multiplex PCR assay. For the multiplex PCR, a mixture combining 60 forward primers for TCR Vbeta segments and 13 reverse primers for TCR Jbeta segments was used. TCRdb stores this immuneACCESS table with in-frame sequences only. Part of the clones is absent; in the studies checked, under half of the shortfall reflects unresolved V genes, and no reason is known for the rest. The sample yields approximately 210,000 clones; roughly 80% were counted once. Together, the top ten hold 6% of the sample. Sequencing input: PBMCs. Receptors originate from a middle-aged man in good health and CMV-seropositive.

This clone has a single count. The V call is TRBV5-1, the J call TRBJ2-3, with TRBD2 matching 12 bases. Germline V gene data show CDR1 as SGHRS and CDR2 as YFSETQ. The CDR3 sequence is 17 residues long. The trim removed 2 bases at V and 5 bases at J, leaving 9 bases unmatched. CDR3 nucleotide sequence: TGCGCCAGCAGCTTAGTGACTAGCGGGAGAGGGATAGATACGCAGTATTTT. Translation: CASSLVTSGRGIDTQYF.

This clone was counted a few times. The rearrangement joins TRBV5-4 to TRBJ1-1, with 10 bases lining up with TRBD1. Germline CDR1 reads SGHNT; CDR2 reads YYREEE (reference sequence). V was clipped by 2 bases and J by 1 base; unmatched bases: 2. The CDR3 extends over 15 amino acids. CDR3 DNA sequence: TGTGCCAGCAGCTTTGGGACAGGGGCGAACACTGAAGCTTTCTTT. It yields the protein CASSFGTGANTEAFF.

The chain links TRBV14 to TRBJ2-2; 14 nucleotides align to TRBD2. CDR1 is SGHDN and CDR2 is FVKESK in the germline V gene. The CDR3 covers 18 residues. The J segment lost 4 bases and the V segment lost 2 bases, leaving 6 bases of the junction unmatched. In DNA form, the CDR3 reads TGTGCCAGCAGCCAACCGGGACTAGCGGGAGACCGCACCGGGGAGCTGTTTTTT. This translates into CASSQPGLAGDRTGELFF.

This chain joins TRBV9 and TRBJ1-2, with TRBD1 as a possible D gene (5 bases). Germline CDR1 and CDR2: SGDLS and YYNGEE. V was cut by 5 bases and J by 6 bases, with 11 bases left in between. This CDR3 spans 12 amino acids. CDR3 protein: CASSQGTDGYTF. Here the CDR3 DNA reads TGTGCCAGCAGTCAGGGAACCGATGGCTACACCTTC.

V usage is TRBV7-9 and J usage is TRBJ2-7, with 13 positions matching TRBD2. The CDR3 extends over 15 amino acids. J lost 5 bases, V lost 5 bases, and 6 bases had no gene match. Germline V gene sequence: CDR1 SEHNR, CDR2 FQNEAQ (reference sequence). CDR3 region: CASSPRGLAGHEQYV. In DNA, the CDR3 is TGTGCCAGCAGCCCCAGGGGACTAGCGGGACACGAGCAGTACGTC.

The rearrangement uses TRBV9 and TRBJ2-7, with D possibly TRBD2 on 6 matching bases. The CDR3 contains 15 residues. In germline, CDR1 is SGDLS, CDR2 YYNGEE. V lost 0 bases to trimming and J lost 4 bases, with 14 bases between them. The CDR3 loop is CASSVGSGSGYEQYF. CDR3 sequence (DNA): TGTGCCAGCAGCGTAGGGTCCGGGAGCGGGTACGAGCAGTACTTC.

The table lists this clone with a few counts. CDR3 loop: CASSLLAGGVTDTQYF. The CDR3 DNA is TGCGCCAGCAGCTTGTTAGCGGGAGGAGTCACAGATACGCAGTATTTT. The chain joins TRBV5-1 to TRBJ2-3, with 10 bases identical to TRBD2. CDR1 is SGHRS, CDR2 YFSETQ, per germline. After removal of 1 base from V and 2 bases from J, the junction contained 4 bases not matched to a gene. The CDR3 has 16 amino acids.

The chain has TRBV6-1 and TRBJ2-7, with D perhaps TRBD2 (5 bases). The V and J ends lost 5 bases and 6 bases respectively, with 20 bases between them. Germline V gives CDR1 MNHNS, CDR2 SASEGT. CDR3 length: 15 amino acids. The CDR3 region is CASSLDFGLTGEQYV. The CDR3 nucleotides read TGTGCCAGCAGTCTAGACTTCGGACTGACGGGCGAGCAGTACGTC.

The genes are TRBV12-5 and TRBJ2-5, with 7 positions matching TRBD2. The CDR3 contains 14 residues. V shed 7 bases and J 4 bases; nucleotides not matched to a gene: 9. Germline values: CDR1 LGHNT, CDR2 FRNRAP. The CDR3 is CASAQLGGPETQYF. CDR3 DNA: TGTGCTAGTGCGCAGCTGGGAGGGCCAGAGACCCAGTACTTC.

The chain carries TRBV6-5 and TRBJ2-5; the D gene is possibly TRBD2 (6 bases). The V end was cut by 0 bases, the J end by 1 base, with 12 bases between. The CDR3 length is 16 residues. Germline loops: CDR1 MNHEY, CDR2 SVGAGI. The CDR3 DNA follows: TGTGCCAGCAGTTACTCGGGGGGACCCTCCCAAGAGACCCAGTACTTC. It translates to CASSYSGGPSQETQYF.

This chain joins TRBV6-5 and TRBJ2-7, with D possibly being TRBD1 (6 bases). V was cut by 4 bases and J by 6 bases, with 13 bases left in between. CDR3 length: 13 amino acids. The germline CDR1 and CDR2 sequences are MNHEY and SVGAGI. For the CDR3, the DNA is TGTGCCAGCAGTTCCACAGGGATAGGCGAGCAGTACGTC. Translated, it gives CASSSTGIGEQYV.

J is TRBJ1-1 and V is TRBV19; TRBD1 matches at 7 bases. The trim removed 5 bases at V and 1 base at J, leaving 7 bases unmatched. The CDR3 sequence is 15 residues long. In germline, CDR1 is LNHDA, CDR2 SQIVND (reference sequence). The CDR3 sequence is CASSRKGATNTEAFF. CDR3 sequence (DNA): TGTGCCAGTAGTCGGAAGGGGGCAACGAACACTGAAGCTTTCTTT.

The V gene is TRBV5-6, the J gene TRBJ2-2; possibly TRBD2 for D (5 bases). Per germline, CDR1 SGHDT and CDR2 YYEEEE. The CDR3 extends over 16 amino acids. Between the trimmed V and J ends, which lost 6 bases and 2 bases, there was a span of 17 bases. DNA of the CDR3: TGTGCCAGCACCTCCCTCGGAGCGGATAACACCGGGGAGCTGTTTTTT. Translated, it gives CASTSLGADNTGELFF.

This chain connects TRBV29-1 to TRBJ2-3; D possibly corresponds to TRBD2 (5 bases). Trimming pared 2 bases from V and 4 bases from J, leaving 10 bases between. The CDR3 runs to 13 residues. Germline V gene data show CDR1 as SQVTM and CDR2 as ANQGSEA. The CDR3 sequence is CSVERTSSDTQYF. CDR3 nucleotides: TGCAGCGTTGAACGAACTAGTTCAGATACGCAGTATTTT.

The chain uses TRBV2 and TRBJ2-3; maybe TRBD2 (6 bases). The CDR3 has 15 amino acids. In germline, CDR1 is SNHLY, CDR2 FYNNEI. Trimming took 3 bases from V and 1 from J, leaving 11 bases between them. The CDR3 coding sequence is TGTGCCAGCAGTGAGTGGGGACTGGGCACAGATACGCAGTATTTT. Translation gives CASSEWGLGTDTQYF. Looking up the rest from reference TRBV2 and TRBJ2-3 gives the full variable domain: EPEVTQTPSHQVTQMGQEVILRCVPISNHLYFYWYRQILGQKVEFLVSFYNNEISEKSEIFDDQFSVERPDGSNFTLKIRSTKLEDSAMYFCASSEWGLGTDTQYFGPGTRLTVL.

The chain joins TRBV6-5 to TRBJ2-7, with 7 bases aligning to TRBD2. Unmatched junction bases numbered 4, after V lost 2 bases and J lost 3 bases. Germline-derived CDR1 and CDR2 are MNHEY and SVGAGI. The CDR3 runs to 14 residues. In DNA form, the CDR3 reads TGTGCCAGCAGTTACGCGGGAGCAAACTACGAGCAGTACTTC. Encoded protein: CASSYAGANYEQYF.

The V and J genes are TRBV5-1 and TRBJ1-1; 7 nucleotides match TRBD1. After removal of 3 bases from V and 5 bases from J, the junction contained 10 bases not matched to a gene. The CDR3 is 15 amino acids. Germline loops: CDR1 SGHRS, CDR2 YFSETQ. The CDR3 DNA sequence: TGCGCCAGCAGCTCCGGACAGGTTAAGGTGACTGAAGCTTTCTTT. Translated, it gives CASSSGQVKVTEAFF.

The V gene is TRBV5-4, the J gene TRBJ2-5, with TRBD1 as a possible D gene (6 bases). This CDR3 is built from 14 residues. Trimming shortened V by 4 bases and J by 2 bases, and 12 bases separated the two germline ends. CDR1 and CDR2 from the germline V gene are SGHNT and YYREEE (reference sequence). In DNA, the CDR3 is TGTGCCAGCAGCCAGGGGACCCAGCAAGAGACCCAGTACTTC. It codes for CASSQGTQQETQYF.

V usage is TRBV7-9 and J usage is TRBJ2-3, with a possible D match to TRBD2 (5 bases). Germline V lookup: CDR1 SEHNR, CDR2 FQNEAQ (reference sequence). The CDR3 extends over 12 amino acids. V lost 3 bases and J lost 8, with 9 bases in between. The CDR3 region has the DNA TGTGCCAGCAGCTTCCAGACTACTACGCAGTATTTT. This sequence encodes CASSFQTTTQYF.

CDR3 bases: TGTGCCTGGAGCCAACGGTCTGAAGCTTTCTTT. This codes for CAWSQRSEAFF. The rearrangement links TRBV30 to TRBJ1-1, with D unclear. This CDR3 spans 11 amino acids. Trimming took 3 bases from V and 6 from J, leaving 8 bases between them. CDR1 and CDR2 (germline): GTSNPN, SVGIG (reference sequence).

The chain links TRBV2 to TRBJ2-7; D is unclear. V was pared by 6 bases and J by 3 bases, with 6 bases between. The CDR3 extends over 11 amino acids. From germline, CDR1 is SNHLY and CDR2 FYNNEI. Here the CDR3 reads CASSVVYEQYF. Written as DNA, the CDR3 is TGTGCCAGCAGCGTAGTCTACGAGCAGTACTTC.

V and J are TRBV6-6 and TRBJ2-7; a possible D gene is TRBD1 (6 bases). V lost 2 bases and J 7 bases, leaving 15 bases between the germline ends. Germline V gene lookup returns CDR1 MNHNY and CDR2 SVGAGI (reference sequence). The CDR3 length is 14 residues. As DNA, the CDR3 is TGTGCCAGCAGTTACGCGACAGGCTATCAGGAGCAGTACTTC. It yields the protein CASSYATGYQEQYF.

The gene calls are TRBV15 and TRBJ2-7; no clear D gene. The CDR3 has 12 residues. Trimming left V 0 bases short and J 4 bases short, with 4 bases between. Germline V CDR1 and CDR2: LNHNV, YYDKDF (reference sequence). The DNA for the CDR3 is TGTGCCACCAGCAGAGACGGGTACGAGCAGTACGTC. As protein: CATSRDGYEQYV.

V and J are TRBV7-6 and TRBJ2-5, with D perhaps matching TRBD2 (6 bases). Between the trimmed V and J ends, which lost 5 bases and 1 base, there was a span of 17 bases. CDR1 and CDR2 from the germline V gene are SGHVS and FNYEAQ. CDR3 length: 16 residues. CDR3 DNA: TGTGCCAGCAGCATCTCGGGACTCCAACTCCAAGAGACCCAGTACTTC. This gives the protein CASSISGLQLQETQYF.

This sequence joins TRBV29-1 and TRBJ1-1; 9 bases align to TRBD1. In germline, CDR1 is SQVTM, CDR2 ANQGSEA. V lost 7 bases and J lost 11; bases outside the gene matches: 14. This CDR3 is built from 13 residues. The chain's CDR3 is CSAPTRDRVRAFF. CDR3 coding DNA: TGCAGCGCCCCGACCCGGGACAGGGTGAGGGCTTTCTTT.

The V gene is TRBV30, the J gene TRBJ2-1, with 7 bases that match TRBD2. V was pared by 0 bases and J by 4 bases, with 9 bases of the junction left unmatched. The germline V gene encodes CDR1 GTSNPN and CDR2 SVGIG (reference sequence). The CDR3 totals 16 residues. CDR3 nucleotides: TGTGCCTGGAGTGTACTCGGCGGGGGAGCTTACAATGAGCAGTTCTTC. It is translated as CAWSVLGGGAYNEQFF.

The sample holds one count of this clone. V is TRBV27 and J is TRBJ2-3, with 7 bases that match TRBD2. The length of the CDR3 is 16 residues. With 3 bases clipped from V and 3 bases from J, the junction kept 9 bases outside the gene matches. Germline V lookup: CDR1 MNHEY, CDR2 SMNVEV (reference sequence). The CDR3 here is CASSFLLRGGTDTQYF. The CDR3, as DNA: TGTGCCAGCAGTTTCCTTTTGCGGGGAGGGACAGATACGCAGTATTTT.

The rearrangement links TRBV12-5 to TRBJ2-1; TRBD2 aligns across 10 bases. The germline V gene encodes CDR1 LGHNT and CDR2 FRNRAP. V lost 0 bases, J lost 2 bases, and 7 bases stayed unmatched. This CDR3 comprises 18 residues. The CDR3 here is CASGLVVASGSTYNEQFF. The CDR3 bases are TGTGCTAGTGGTTTGGTAGTGGCTAGCGGGAGCACCTACAATGAGCAGTTCTTC.

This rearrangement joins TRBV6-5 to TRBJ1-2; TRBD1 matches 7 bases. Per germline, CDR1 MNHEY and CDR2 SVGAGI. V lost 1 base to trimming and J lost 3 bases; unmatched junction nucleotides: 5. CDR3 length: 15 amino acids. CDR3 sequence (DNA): TGTGCCAGCAGTTACTTTCCCGGGACAGACTATGGCTACACCTTC. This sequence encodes CASSYFPGTDYGYTF.

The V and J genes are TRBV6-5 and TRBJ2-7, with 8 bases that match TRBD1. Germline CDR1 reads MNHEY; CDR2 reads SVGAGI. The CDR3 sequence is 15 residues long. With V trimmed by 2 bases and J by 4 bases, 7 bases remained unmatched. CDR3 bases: TGTGCCAGCAGTTACGTGGGGACAGGAATATACGAGCAGTACTTC. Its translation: CASSYVGTGIYEQYF.

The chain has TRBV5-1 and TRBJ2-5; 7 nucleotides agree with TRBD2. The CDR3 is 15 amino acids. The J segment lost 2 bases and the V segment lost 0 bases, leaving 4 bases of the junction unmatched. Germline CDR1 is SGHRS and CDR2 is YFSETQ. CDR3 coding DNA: TGCGCCAGCAGCTTGGTCCCTAGCGGACAAGAGACCCAGTACTTC. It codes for CASSLVPSGQETQYF.